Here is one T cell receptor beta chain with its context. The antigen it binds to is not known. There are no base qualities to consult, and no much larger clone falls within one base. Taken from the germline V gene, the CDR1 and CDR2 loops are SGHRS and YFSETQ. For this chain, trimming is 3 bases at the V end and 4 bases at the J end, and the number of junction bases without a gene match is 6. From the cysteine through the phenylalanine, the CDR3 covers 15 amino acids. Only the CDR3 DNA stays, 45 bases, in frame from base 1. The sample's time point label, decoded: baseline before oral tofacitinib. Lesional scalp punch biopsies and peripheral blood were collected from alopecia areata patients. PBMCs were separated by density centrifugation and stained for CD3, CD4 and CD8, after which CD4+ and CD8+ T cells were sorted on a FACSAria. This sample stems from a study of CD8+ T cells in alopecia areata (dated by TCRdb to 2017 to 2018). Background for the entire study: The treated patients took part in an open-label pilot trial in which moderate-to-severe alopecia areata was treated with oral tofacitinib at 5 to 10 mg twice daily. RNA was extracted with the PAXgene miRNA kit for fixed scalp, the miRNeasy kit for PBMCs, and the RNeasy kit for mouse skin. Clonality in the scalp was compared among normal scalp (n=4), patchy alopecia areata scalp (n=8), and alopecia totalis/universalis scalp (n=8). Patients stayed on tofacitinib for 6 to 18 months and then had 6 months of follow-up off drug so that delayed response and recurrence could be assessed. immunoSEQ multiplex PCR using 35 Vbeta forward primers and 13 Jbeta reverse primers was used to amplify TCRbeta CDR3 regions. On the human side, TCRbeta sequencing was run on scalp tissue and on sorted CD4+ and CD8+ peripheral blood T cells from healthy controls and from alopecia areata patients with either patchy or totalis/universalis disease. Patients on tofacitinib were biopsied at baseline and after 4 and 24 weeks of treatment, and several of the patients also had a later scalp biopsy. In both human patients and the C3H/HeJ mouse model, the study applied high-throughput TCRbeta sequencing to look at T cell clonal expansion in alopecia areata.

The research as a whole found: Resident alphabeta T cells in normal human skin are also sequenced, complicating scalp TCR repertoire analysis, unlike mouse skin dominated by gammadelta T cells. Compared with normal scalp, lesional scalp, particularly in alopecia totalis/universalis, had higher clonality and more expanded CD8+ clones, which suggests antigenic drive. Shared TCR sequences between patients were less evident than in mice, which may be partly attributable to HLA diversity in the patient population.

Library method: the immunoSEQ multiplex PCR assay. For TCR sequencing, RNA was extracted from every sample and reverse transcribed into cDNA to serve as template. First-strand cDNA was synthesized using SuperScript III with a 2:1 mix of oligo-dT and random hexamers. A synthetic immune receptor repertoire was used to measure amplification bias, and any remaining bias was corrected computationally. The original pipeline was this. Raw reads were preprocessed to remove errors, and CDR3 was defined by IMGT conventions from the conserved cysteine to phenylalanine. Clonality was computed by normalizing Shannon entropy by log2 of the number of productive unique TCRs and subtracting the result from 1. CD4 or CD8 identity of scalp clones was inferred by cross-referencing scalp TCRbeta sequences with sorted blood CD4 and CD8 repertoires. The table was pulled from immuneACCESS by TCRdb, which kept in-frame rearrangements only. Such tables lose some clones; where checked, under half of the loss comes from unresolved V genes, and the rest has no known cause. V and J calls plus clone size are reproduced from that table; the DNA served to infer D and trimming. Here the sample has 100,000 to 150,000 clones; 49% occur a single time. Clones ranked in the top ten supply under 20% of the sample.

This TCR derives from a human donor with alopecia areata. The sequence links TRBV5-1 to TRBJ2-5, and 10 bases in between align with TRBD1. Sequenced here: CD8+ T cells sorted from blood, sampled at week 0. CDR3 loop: CASSSDRGIGETQYF. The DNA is TGCGCCAGCAGCTCGGACAGGGGGATCGGAGAGACCCAGTACTTC.